These T cell receptor beta chains were read from a single sample in a study of long-term antiretroviral therapy in people with HIV. Profiled with immunoSEQ multiplex PCR; TCRdb holds only in-frame clones, not every one. The sample holds more than 15,000 clones, about 95% seen once. The source material was unsorted PBMCs, sampled 6.4 years after starting antiretroviral therapy. The origin of the receptors is a woman in her fifties or sixties with HIV. Both conserved end residues are trimmed from each CDR3. D genes are given only for firm matches.

V gene	D gene	J gene	CDR3 protein
TRBV27	-	TRBJ2-7	ASGPSSYEQY
TRBV2	-	TRBJ2-1	ASSEKRAGNEQF
TRBV28	TRBD1	TRBJ1-4	ASSLDRGREKLF
TRBV11-2	-	TRBJ1-1	ASSLVEEAEAF
TRBV19	TRBD1	TRBJ2-3	ASSITSWTGVTDTQY
TRBV5-1	-	TRBJ1-1	ASSLRGQRNTEAF
TRBV7-6	-	TRBJ2-3	ASSSLGGTDTQY
TRBV18	-	TRBJ1-5	ASSPLSAASNQPQH
TRBV14	-	TRBJ2-1	ASSPISTYNEQF
TRBV14	TRBD2	TRBJ2-1	ASQSSFGLGHNEQF
TRBV7-2	-	TRBJ2-5	ASSPGPRKETQY
TRBV29-1	-	TRBJ2-1	SVEGAYNEQF
TRBV28	-	TRBJ2-1	AWGTQFLNEQF
TRBV25-1	-	TRBJ2-7	ASSEWTEGHEQY
TRBV28	-	TRBJ2-1	ASSLWPNEQF
TRBV19	-	TRBJ2-2	ASSSVGGITGELF
TRBV7-9	TRBD2	TRBJ2-5	ASSLTSGQETQY
TRBV6-6	-	TRBJ2-1	ASSYVGPNEQF
TRBV4-2	-	TRBJ2-1	ASSQFGIGQGADEQF
TRBV6-1	-	TRBJ1-1	ASSEFPGQQNTEAF
TRBV6-5	-	TRBJ1-2	ASSYSGPALTGYT
TRBV2	TRBD1	TRBJ2-1	ASRAGTASSEQF
TRBV7-9	-	TRBJ1-2	ASSLEGGNYGYT
TRBV7-9	-	TRBJ2-7	ASSLVWAAYEQY
TRBV10-3	-	TRBJ2-7	AINPEPAAYEQY
TRBV14	-	TRBJ2-2	ASSFQAVTGELF
TRBV27	-	TRBJ1-6	ASSPAIPILNNSPLH
TRBV5-1	-	TRBJ1-1	ASSLVQGEAF
TRBV7-6	TRBD1	TRBJ1-1	ASSLGDRGRAF
TRBV27	-	TRBJ1-2	ASSFNPSEVYGYT
TRBV7-2	TRBD2	TRBJ2-1	ASSPREGPYNEQF
TRBV4-1	-	TRBJ1-2	ASSQETGHGYT
TRBV10-3	TRBD1	TRBJ1-5	AISEGTGDHQPQH
TRBV14	-	TRBJ2-3	ASSQLVAYTDTQY
TRBV6-1	-	TRBJ2-6	ASLDISGANVLT